A selection of T cell receptor beta chains follows, all from one sample in a study of response to subunit inactivated influenza vaccine. Each CDR3 protein gets one entry after TCRdb re-called the RT-PCR reads with MiXCR. The table has fewer than 600,000 distinct CDR3 sequences, under 8.5% seen once. This specimen was PBMCs from blood, taken roughly 24 months after vaccination. These receptors were taken from a man aged 45-69 years who received an inactivated influenza vaccine. Each CDR3 is given without its conserved first and last residue.

J | V | CDR3
TRBJ1-2 | TRBV5-1 | ASSFGTGVNYGYT
TRBJ2-4 | TRBV4-2 | ASSQDSGASGKY
TRBJ1-2 | TRBV6-5 | ASSWTGGDYGYT
TRBJ2-6 | TRBV28 | ASSIRRYSGANVLT
TRBJ2-3 | TRBV5-1 | ASSRTQDGTQY
TRBJ2-1 | TRBV10-3 | AISPLGSLAAAYNEQF
TRBJ2-5 | TRBV27 | ASSPSTGGGGETQY
TRBJ2-1 | TRBV5-1 | ASSLNGGPYNEQF
TRBJ1-2 | TRBV7-2 | ASASRVLTSNGYT
TRBJ2-5 | TRBV18 | ASSPQETQY
TRBJ1-2 | TRBV10-3 | ASSAGRQGDVGYT
TRBJ1-2 | TRBV12-3/TRBV12-4 | ASGAANYGYT
TRBJ2-5 | TRBV12-3/TRBV12-4 | ASSFAGPYGTQY
TRBJ2-1 | TRBV9 | ASSASGGPLEQF
TRBJ2-1 | TRBV12-3/TRBV12-4 | ASSLGTSTEQF
TRBJ1-5 | TRBV7-9 | ASSSQNQPQH
TRBJ1-1 | TRBV7-6 | ASSPLTGMNTEAF
TRBJ2-1 | TRBV5-1 | ASSPAPGAYNEQF
TRBJ2-2 | TRBV4-1 | ASYSGGNTGELF
TRBJ2-2 | TRBV5-1 | ASSLFGGLVNTGELF
TRBJ1-5 | TRBV19 | ASRSTGQSNQPQH
TRBJ2-1 | TRBV6-1 | ASSRPTSGSYNEQF
TRBJ2-1 | TRBV20-1 | SARGLAGLSYNEQF
TRBJ2-2 | TRBV30 | AWSSGTGHTGELF
TRBJ2-1 | TRBV4-1 | ASSQEYRYSYNEQF
TRBJ2-5 | TRBV6-5 | ASSSAGGGETQY
TRBJ1-5 | TRBV7-7 | ASSSGQGQHQPQH
TRBJ2-5 | TRBV28 | ASSFLLQGPETQY
TRBJ2-5 | TRBV11-1 | ASSFAVQETQY
TRBJ1-1 | TRBV12-3/TRBV12-4 | ASSFALEFTEAF
TRBJ1-2 | TRBV4-3 | ASSQVLSTRRNSGYT
TRBJ2-7 | TRBV3-1 | ASSQGTPDSAYEQY
TRBJ2-2 | TRBV28 | ASSFWTSGTGELF
TRBJ2-1 | TRBV6-5 | ASSWGAGDYNEQF
TRBJ2-1 | TRBV27 | ASSLIRGNEQF
TRBJ2-1 | TRBV6-2/TRBV6-3 | ASRGKISGIRVNEQF
TRBJ1-2 | TRBV21-1 | ASSPIVQGLLPNYGYT
TRBJ2-7 | TRBV6-5 | ASSYGSGQSYEQY
TRBJ2-1 | TRBV28 | ASLGWGEQF
TRBJ2-1 | TRBV5-6 | ASSPTDGISYNEQF
TRBJ2-3 | TRBV4-2 | ASSQDQSRAQY
TRBJ2-1 | TRBV7-2 | ASSSGPRSFEQF
TRBJ2-5 | TRBV14 | ASSQVGWETQY
TRBJ2-7 | TRBV6-2/TRBV6-3 | ASSSPSSRTSGRAYEQY
TRBJ1-5 | TRBV20-1 | SAARRGQSNQPQH
TRBJ2-2 | TRBV7-2 | ASSLLMGGELF
TRBJ2-2 | TRBV4-3 | ASSHLSSPELF
TRBJ1-6 | TRBV5-1 | ASPRWSYNSPLH
TRBJ2-5 | TRBV5-1 | ASSLQRLVQETQY
TRBJ2-7 | TRBV20-1 | SGLLGLAGTAEQY
TRBJ2-1 | TRBV29-1 | SVLSGRSYNEQF
TRBJ1-4 | TRBV15 | ATSRWGTPGQGAPDEKLF
TRBJ2-1 | TRBV20-1 | SASRFKREPSDSYNEQF
TRBJ2-5 | TRBV3-1 | ASSPGQGIRGVQETQY